The rows below give T cell receptor beta chains drawn from one sample of a study of human T cells and chemical hapten exposure. MiXCR, applied by TCRdb to the RACE reads, yields one record per CDR3 protein. The sample consists of roughly 100,000 distinct CDR3 sequences, approximately 8.2% of them appearing once. The specimen was whole blood. The receptors derive from a female donor in good health. Some clones in this sample may be carry-over from other donors' samples. Both conserved end residues are part of each CDR3. A D gene is named only where the DNA matches it firmly. Clone size, where shown, is once, few, many, or a class for clones that have expanded.

TRBV6-2/TRBV6-3	NA	TRBD1	TRBJ1-5	CASSWPGQGQPQHF	TGTGCCAGCAGTTGGCCGGGACAGGGACAGCCCCAGCATTTT
TRBV6-5	many	TRBD1	TRBJ1-1	CASSYPTGGRTEAFF	TGTGCCAGCAGTTACCCGACAGGGGGACGAACTGAAGCTTTCTTT
TRBV5-5	once	NA	TRBJ1-1	CASSNLVLTQGTEAFF	TGTGCCAGCAGCAATTTGGTCCTAACTCAGGGCACTGAAGCTTTCTTT
TRBV20-1	many	TRBD2	TRBJ2-3	CSAGRTSGRAGDTQYF	TGCAGTGCGGGCAGGACTAGCGGGAGGGCCGGAGATACGCAGTATTTT
TRBV28	NA	NA	TRBJ1-1	CASTMGGGNGNTEAFF	TGTGCCAGCACTATGGGGGGGGGCAATGGGAACACTGAAGCTTTCTTT
TRBV10-3	many	NA	TRBJ2-7	CAISDRGNGSYEQYF	TGTGCCATCAGTGATAGAGGGAACGGCTCCTACGAGCAGTACTTC
TRBV29-1	few	TRBD2	TRBJ2-7	CSVQALAGGLHYEQYF	TGCAGCGTACAGGCGCTAGCGGGAGGACTCCACTACGAGCAGTACTTC
TRBV19	NA	NA	TRBJ2-6	CASSMGGSVSGANVLTF	TGTGCCAGTAGTATGGGGGGCTCGGTGTCTGGGGCCAACGTCCTGACTTTC
TRBV3-1	NA	NA	TRBJ1-4	CASSQEGGENEKLFF	TGTGCCAGCAGCCAAGAAGGAGGGGAAAATGAAAAACTGTTTTTT
TRBV6-2/TRBV6-3	many	NA	TRBJ2-2	CASSFGDRNGELFF	TGTGCCAGCAGTTTTGGGGACCGGAACGGGGAGCTGTTTTTT
TRBV28	NA	TRBD2	TRBJ2-7	CASSLSGTSVHEQYF	TGTGCCAGCAGCCTTTCCGGGACTAGCGTCCACGAGCAGTACTTC
TRBV20-1	NA	NA	TRBJ2-7	CSALPPGYEQYF	TGCAGTGCGCTCCCTCCGGGGTACGAGCAGTACTTC
TRBV27	NA	TRBD1	TRBJ1-1	CASSLSRGIEAFF	TGTGCCAGCAGTTTGTCCAGGGGGATTGAAGCTTTCTTT
TRBV7-9	many	NA	TRBJ2-4	CASSDFLQSIQYF	TGTGCCAGCAGCGACTTCTTACAGAGCATTCAGTACTTC
TRBV20-1	few	TRBD2	TRBJ2-3	CSATVAGVGTDTQYF	TGCAGTGCAACAGTAGCGGGAGTGGGGACAGATACGCAGTATTTT
TRBV6-2/TRBV6-3	NA	TRBD2	TRBJ2-7	CASSYSAGGTYEQYF	TGTGCCAGCAGTTACTCGGCGGGGGGAACCTACGAGCAGTACTTC
TRBV2	few	NA	TRBJ2-2	CASSADTGELFF	TGTGCCAGCAGTGCCGACACCGGGGAGCTGTTTTTT
TRBV27	many	NA	TRBJ1-5	CASREGGSNQPQHF	TGTGCCAGCAGGGAGGGGGGCTCCAATCAGCCCCAGCATTTT
TRBV5-1	many	TRBD1	TRBJ2-2	CASSPRGRNTGELFF	TGCGCCAGCAGCCCCAGGGGGAGGAACACCGGGGAGCTGTTTTTT
TRBV12-3/TRBV12-4	NA	NA	TRBJ1-2	CASSLETANYGYTF	TGTGCCAGCAGTTTAGAGACAGCTAACTATGGCTACACCTTC
TRBV7-2	many	NA	TRBJ2-7	CASSPPFSGTYEQYF	TGTGCCAGCAGCCCCCCCTTTTCAGGGACCTACGAGCAGTACTTC
TRBV20-1	many	NA	TRBJ1-1	CSARVRTAGRNTEGTEAFF	TGCAGTGCTAGAGTAAGAACGGCCGGGAGAAACACGGAGGGCACTGAAGCTTTCTTT
TRBV12-3/TRBV12-4	few	TRBD2	TRBJ2-7	CACASGSSYEQYF	TGTGCCTGCGCTAGCGGGAGCTCCTACGAGCAGTACTTC
TRBV29-1	few	NA	TRBJ2-1	CSVWAYNEQFF	TGCAGCGTTTGGGCTTACAATGAGCAGTTCTTC
TRBV11-2	NA	TRBD2	TRBJ2-5	CASSLGSRGLALETQYF	TGTGCCAGCAGCTTAGGTTCGAGGGGACTAGCGCTTGAGACCCAGTACTTC
TRBV20-1	many	NA	TRBJ1-2	CSAKDPNYGYTF	TGCAGTGCTAAGGACCCAAACTATGGCTACACCTTC
TRBV6-1	many	TRBD1	TRBJ1-2	CASSAIQGAFGYTF	TGTGCCAGCAGTGCTATCCAGGGGGCTTTTGGCTACACCTTC
TRBV20-1	many	NA	TRBJ1-1	CSATQGLNTEAFF	TGCAGTGCGACTCAGGGCTTGAACACTGAAGCTTTCTTT
TRBV15	NA	NA	TRBJ1-1	CATSDNRPNTEAFF	TGTGCCACCAGCGATAATCGCCCGAACACTGAAGCTTTCTTT
TRBV7-2	many	TRBD2	TRBJ2-1	CASRWGGNEQFF	TGTGCCAGCAGGTGGGGGGGGAATGAGCAGTTCTTC
TRBV6-5	NA	TRBD2	TRBJ2-7	CASSPRLAGFYEQYF	TGTGCCAGCAGCCCCCGGCTAGCGGGCTTCTACGAGCAGTACTTC
TRBV7-9	NA	TRBD2	TRBJ2-3	CASSLLAGQYF	TGTGCCAGCAGCTTACTAGCGGGACAGTATTTT
TRBV2	few	TRBD1	TRBJ1-5	CASGTRGQNNQPQHF	TGTGCCAGCGGTACGCGGGGACAGAACAATCAGCCCCAGCATTTT
TRBV29-1	few	NA	TRBJ2-1	CSVRKDRSIGNNEQFF	TGCAGCGTCCGAAAAGACAGGTCCATTGGGAACAATGAGCAGTTCTTC
TRBV7-9	NA	NA	TRBJ2-3	CANRGSADTQYF	TGTGCCAACCGAGGGAGTGCAGATACGCAGTATTTT
TRBV12-3/TRBV12-4	few	TRBD1	TRBJ2-7	CASSQTGSHEQYF	TGTGCCAGCAGTCAGACAGGGTCACACGAGCAGTACTTC
TRBV25-1	many	NA	TRBJ2-7	CASSEDHSRGSRYEQYF	TGTGCCAGCAGTGAAGATCATAGCAGGGGATCTCGCTACGAGCAGTACTTC
TRBV7-8	NA	TRBD1	TRBJ2-1	CASSRLQGNEQFF	TGTGCCAGCAGCCGACTACAGGGGAATGAGCAGTTCTTC
TRBV28	many	TRBD1	TRBJ1-5	CASSLRDRDQQPQHF	TGTGCCAGCAGTTTAAGGGACAGGGATCAGCAGCCCCAGCATTTT
TRBV20-1	medium-sized	TRBD1	TRBJ1-1	CSPWAGGPNTEAFF	TGCAGCCCCTGGGCAGGGGGCCCGAACACTGAAGCTTTCTTT
TRBV6-8	NA	NA	TRBJ1-1	CASTRRQGITEAFF	TGTGCCAGCACCCGGAGGCAGGGCATCACTGAAGCTTTCTTT
TRBV3-1	few	NA	TRBJ2-3	CASSWRDGSDTQYF	TGTGCCAGCAGCTGGCGGGATGGATCAGATACGCAGTATTTT
TRBV12-3/TRBV12-4	many	NA	TRBJ1-4	CASSPDGQLGEKLFF	TGTGCCAGCAGCCCCGACGGGCAGTTGGGGGAAAAACTGTTTTTT
TRBV28	NA	NA	TRBJ2-1	CASSLGSLRRSSYNEQFF	TGTGCCAGCAGTTTAGGGTCCTTGCGCCGGAGCTCCTACAATGAGCAGTTCTTC
TRBV2	few	NA	TRBJ2-4	CASSAGVHQKNIQYF	TGTGCCAGCAGTGCCGGAGTTCACCAGAAAAACATTCAGTACTTC
TRBV6-5	few	TRBD1	TRBJ2-7	CASRYPGQGKDEQYF	TGTGCCAGCAGATATCCGGGACAGGGAAAGGACGAGCAGTACTTC
TRBV4-1	few	NA	TRBJ2-7	CASSSWPDARGKNEQYF	TGCGCCAGCAGCTCGTGGCCGGACGCACGGGGGAAAAACGAGCAGTACTTC
TRBV3-1	many	NA	TRBJ2-2	CASSQVRGSASPGELFF	TGTGCCAGCAGCCAAGTTCGGGGTAGTGCCTCCCCCGGGGAGCTGTTTTTT
TRBV7-6	NA	TRBD2	TRBJ2-1	CASSPRGRHEQFF	TGTGCCAGCAGCCCCCGCGGGAGGCATGAGCAGTTCTTC